The source of this T cell receptor beta chain is a study of T cells in localized non-small cell lung cancer. Whole-study findings and limits: Clonality of T cells reached its maximum in uninvolved adjacent lung, surpassing tumor. Out of the top 100 tumor clones, a median approximately 61 were seen in adjacent lung. Increased T cell density in blood showed an association with longer overall survival.

Here immunoSEQ multiplex PCR was the method, and the copy in TCRdb shows in-frame clones only, minus some. This table holds 29,000 or so clones, more than 75% found once. Germline lookup yields CDR1 SGHAT and CDR2 FQNNGV. The ends lost 5 bases at V and 4 bases at J; junction bases unmatched: 9. The CDR3 contains 15 residues. A note on this clone: Its antigen is currently unknown.

The input for sequencing was peripheral blood, taken before any cancer treatment. The chain is built from TRBV11-2 and TRBJ2-7, with 9 bases that match TRBD1. The source is a female donor at least 60 years old with stage III squamous cell lung carcinoma. This CDR3 reads CASSTSGTGLYEQYF. The DNA of the CDR3 is TGTGCCAGCAGCACCTCCGGGACAGGGTTATACGAGCAGTACTTC.